This entry features one TCR beta chain sequence. The antigen is unknown. Subsets obtained from CD4+ cells comprised CD45RA+ naive and CD45RA-negative memory cells. This sample is drawn from a study of shared clonotypes between healthy human individuals. The table came from immunoSEQ multiplex PCR; TCRdb's copy has only in-frame clones and leaves some out. The repertoire consists of some 2.1 million clones, with around 95% occurring once and the leading ten covering roughly 0.13%. Study findings and constraints: Non-shared clonotypes displayed generation probabilities falling below those of clonotypes present in all four donors. Represented diversity, genetic and exposure-history alike, was limited by few donors. Rarefaction demonstrated incomplete sorted-subset sequencing despite large depth.

Germline V lookup: CDR1 MNHEY, CDR2 SVGAGI. The CDR3 runs to 14 residues. Trimming took off 7 bases at V and 6 bases at J, with 15 bases between the two ends. The TCR sequence derives from a man younger than 35 in good health. Material for sequencing was naive CD4+ T cells sorted from blood. Specified subset: CD45RA+ positively selected. V usage is TRBV6-5 and J usage is TRBJ2-2; D gene ambiguous. The CDR3 loop is CASNRNPVAGELFF. The CDR3 DNA follows: TGTGCCAGCAATAGGAATCCTGTCGCCGGGGAGCTGTTTTTT.